This T cell receptor (beta chain) appears in the sequencing data of a study of T-cell memory formation after mild COVID-19 (dated by TCRdb to the early 2020s). Regarding the complete study: TCR sequence clusters from the two donors were found to be largely donor specific. Two young, previously healthy adult volunteers, one female and one male, were included in the cohort. In a couple of donors, T-cell clones that expanded and contracted after mild COVID-19 were tracked by sequencing TCRalpha and TCRbeta repertoires over time.

About this clonotype: Its antigen is not yet known. No much larger clone exists at a distance of one base, and base qualities are not known.

Paper-wide results and their limitations: The detection of some responding clones in pre-infection memory suggests that pre-existing cross-reactive memory T cells joined the SARS-CoV-2 response. The second-wave clones that peaked on day 37 were not confirmed to be SARS-CoV-2 specific. Contracting CD4+ clones appeared mostly in the CM and EM memory subsets, whereas CD8+ clones were enriched in EMRA. Only two mild cases were covered in the study, and larger cohorts including severe cases with pre-infection samples were considered necessary. Clones contracting from day 15 to 85 had balanced CD4/CD8 phenotypes, while a second wave expanding from day 15 to 37 was biased towards CD4+.

Ficoll-Paque density gradient centrifugation was used to isolate PBMCs. Including cysteine and phenylalanine, the CDR3 has 12 amino acids. The retained sequence is limited to the CDR3, 36 bases, with the frame set at the first base. CDR1 and CDR2, looked up from the germline V gene, are MNHEY and SVGEGT. V is clipped by 2 bases and J by 5 bases, and the sequence between their germline boundaries is 5 bases long. The sequencing machine was an Illumina NovaSeq 6000. TCRalpha and TCRbeta cDNA libraries were built by 5'RACE with constant-segment primers, adding sample barcodes and unique molecular identifiers. Trizol reagent was used to extract RNA from every sample. Library amplification was performed in two PCR steps, and a second sample barcode and Illumina TruSeq adapters were introduced in the second step. The libraries were sequenced on an Illumina NovaSeq using 2 x 150 bp paired-end reads. The study's processing was this. Demultiplexing of reads and collapsing into UMI-guided consensus sequences were performed with migec v1.2.7. Using mixcr v2.1.11, UMI consensuses were aligned to TRA and TRB V and J templates and then assembled into clonotypes. A clonotype was counted as expanded or contracted only when both edgeR and NoisET called the clonotype significant, with the noise models trained on biological replicates. For edgeR calls, the cutoffs were a false discovery rate-adjusted p below 0.01 and a log2 fold-change threshold of 1. PCA with hierarchical clustering of max-normalized trajectories of the 1000 most abundant clonotypes was used as exploratory dynamics analysis. The CD4 or CD8 phenotype of responding clones was assigned using the separately sequenced CD4+ and CD8+ repertoires. The public reads were reanalyzed by TCRdb: fastp trimming at Q25, MiXCR alignment, in-frame beta chains only. Each CDR3 protein appears once, grouped with its most common genes and DNA. The V and J calls, along with clone size, are taken from TCRdb and not from the paper's own processing. In this sample the table shows 40,000 to 60,000 distinct CDR3 sequences, around 7.3% of which occur a single time. The top ten constitute about 1.5% of the sample.

The clonotype comes from a man aged 18 to 30 who had mild COVID-19 (a few samples of this study predate the infection). The sample titles of this study are shuffled in the database, so cell type and time point are left out; the donor was told from shared clones. The rearranged chain carries TRBV6-2 or TRBV6-3 and TRBJ2-3, with no reliable assignment of the D segment. The sample was PBMCs or a T cell subset sorted from them (not recorded which). The CDR3 is CASSYTGDTQYF. At the DNA level, the sequence is TGTGCCAGCAGTTACACGGGAGATACGCAGTATTTT.